A single sample is the source of the 25 T cell receptor beta chains below, sequenced in a study of T-cell memory formation after mild COVID-19. TCRdb re-called the 5' RACE reads through MiXCR, storing one row per CDR3 protein. Of about 49,000 distinct CDR3 sequences listed, over 6.5% are singletons. Source material: PBMCs or a T cell subset sorted from them (not recorded which). These receptors all come from a man between 18 and 35 years old who had mild COVID-19 (a few samples of this study predate the infection). Cell type and time point are not known.

This chain connects TRBV12-3 or TRBV12-4 to TRBJ2-2, with no clear D. CDR3 length equals 15 residues. Trimming cost V 7 bases and J 1 base, with 13 bases left between them. The CDR3 region is CASNTVTQNTGELFF. CDR3 nucleotides: TGTGCCAGCAACACCGTGACCCAGAACACCGGGGAGCTGTTTTTT.

The chain is built from TRBV11-1 and TRBJ2-1, with 7 bases that match TRBD1. The V and J ends lost 4 bases and 3 bases, in that order; junction bases with no gene match: 6. The CDR3 covers 15 residues. Germline V CDR1 and CDR2: SGHAT, FQDESV (reference sequence). DNA for the CDR3: TGTGCCAGCAGCTATTTCGGGACAGTCTACAATGAGCAGTTCTTC. This sequence encodes CASSYFGTVYNEQFF.

The rearrangement joins TRBV7-8 to TRBJ1-1; D may be TRBD1 (5 bases). Trimming shortened V by 5 bases and J by 7 bases, and 8 bases separated the two germline ends. The CDR3 length is 11 residues. The germline V gene has CDR1 SGHVS and CDR2 FQNEAQ. The CDR3 here is CASSRDYEAFF. The CDR3 coding sequence is TGTGCCAGCAGCCGGGACTATGAAGCTTTCTTT.

The DNA of the CDR3 is TGTGCCAGCAGCCAAGTAACTCGGACCTACGAGCAGTACTTC. As protein: CASSQVTRTYEQYF. This chain connects TRBV4-2 to TRBJ2-7; D remains ambiguous. V lost 1 base to trimming and J lost 2 bases, with 9 bases between them. Germline-derived CDR1 and CDR2 are LGHNA and YNFKEQ. This CDR3 has 14 amino acids.

The chain has TRBV7-2 and TRBJ2-3, with a tentative D call TRBD2 (5 bases). V lost 3 bases and J 5 bases, leaving 6 bases between the germline ends. Germline-derived CDR1 and CDR2 are SGHTA and FQGNSA. This CDR3 is built from 12 residues. CDR3 DNA sequence: TGTGCCAGCAGCTTTGGGAGAGATACGCAGTATTTT. Encoded protein: CASSFGRDTQYF. Complete variable domain (other parts from reference TRBV7-2 and TRBJ2-3): GAGVSQSPSNKVTEKGKDVELRCDPISGHTALYWYRQSLGQGLEFLIYFQGNSAPDKSGLPSDRFSAERTGGSVSTLTIQRTQQEDSAVYLCASSFGRDTQYFGPGTRLTVL.

This clonotype was seen many times. The chain couples TRBV7-3 to TRBJ2-2, with D maybe TRBD1 (6 bases). Germline V CDR1 and CDR2: SGHTA, FQGTGA. The V gene lost 6 bases and the J gene lost 1 base, with 12 bases spanning the gap. This CDR3 region has 15 residues. The CDR3 here is CASRPSRGNTGELFF. The CDR3 nucleotides read TGTGCCAGCAGGCCGTCCAGGGGGAACACCGGGGAGCTGTTTTTT. The variable domain in full, with the rest retrieved from reference TRBV7-3 and TRBJ2-2, is GAGVSQTPSNKVTEKGKYVELRCDPISGHTALYWYRQSLGQGPEFLIYFQGTGAADDSGLPNDRFFAVRPEGSVSTLKIQRTERGDSAVYLCASRPSRGNTGELFFGEGSRLTVL.

Comments on this clonotype: The conserved closing phenylalanine or tryptophan is absent in this CDR3, likely reflecting a read error. The chain has TRBV19 and TRBJ1-2; no clear D. The CDR3 runs 12 residues. Trimming shortened V by 4 bases and J by 4 bases, and 7 bases separated the two germline ends. In germline, CDR1 is LNHDA, CDR2 SQIVND (reference sequence). The CDR3 is CASSTEGYGYTL. CDR3 DNA sequence: TGTGCCAGTAGTACGGAGGGCTATGGCTACACCTTA.

This clonotype was detected a few times. The chain couples TRBV6-2 or TRBV6-3 to TRBJ2-1; no reliable D call. Trimming took 6 bases from V and 8 from J, leaving 11 bases between them. The germline CDR1 and CDR2 sequences are MNHEY and SVGEGT. The CDR3 contains 12 residues. In nucleotides, the CDR3 is TGTGCCAGCAGCCCGAGCAGGTATGAGCAGTTCTTC. It yields the protein CASSPSRYEQFF.

V usage is TRBV6-5 and J usage is TRBJ2-2; 11 nucleotides agree with TRBD1. J was trimmed by 14 bases and V by 5 bases; bases with no gene match: 1. Per germline, CDR1 MNHEY and CDR2 SVGAGI. The CDR3 totals 11 residues. The CDR3, as DNA: TGTGCCAGCAGTGGGACAGGGGGACTGTTTTTT. Translation gives CASSGTGGLFF.

This clonotype was observed a handful of times. The genes are TRBV14 and TRBJ2-1; no definite D call. Germline lookup yields CDR1 SGHDN and CDR2 FVKESK. V was trimmed by 0 bases and J by 15 bases, leaving 9 bases between them. The CDR3 is 11 amino acids. This CDR3 is CASSQEASLFF. DNA of the CDR3: TGTGCCAGCAGCCAAGAAGCTTCACTGTTCTTC.

This clonotype occurred a few times. V gene TRBV10-3 combines with J gene TRBJ1-5, with D perhaps TRBD1 (6 bases). This CDR3 region has 13 residues. The germline V gene encodes CDR1 ENHRY and CDR2 SYGVKD. V was shortened by 6 bases and J by 5 bases, with 11 bases between the two germline ends. In nucleotides, the CDR3 is TGTGCCATCAGCCGACAGGAGGATCAGCCCCAGCATTTT. It specifies CAISRQEDQPQHF.

The chain links TRBV5-1 to TRBJ2-4; 9 nucleotides match TRBD1. V trimming: 2 bases; J trimming: 8 bases; junction bases outside the gene matches: 5. The CDR3 runs to 14 residues. In germline, CDR1 is SGHRS, CDR2 YFSETQ. The DNA for the CDR3 is TGCGCCAGCAGCTTATCGACAGGGGGAGACATTCAGTACTTC. This sequence encodes CASSLSTGGDIQYF.

This clonotype showed up just a few times. The chain combines TRBV5-1 with TRBJ1-1; 7 bases line up with TRBD1. Trimming cost V 4 bases and J 6 bases; bases outside gene matches: 9. The CDR3 length is 14 residues. The germline V gene has CDR1 SGHRS and CDR2 YFSETQ. Written as DNA, the CDR3 is TGCGCCAGCAGCCCACCCCGACAGGGCTCTGAAGCTTTCTTT. The encoded protein is CASSPPRQGSEAFF. Complete variable domain (other parts from reference TRBV5-1 and TRBJ1-1): KAGVTQTPRYLIKTRGQQVTLSCSPISGHRSVSWYQQTPGQGLQFLFEYFSETQRNKGNFPGRFSGRQFSNSRSEMNVSTLELGDSALYLCASSPPRQGSEAFFGQGTRLTVV.

This clonotype was detected many times. The V and J genes are TRBV5-1 and TRBJ2-2; D possibly corresponds to TRBD1 (5 bases). This CDR3 is 14 amino acids long. V was shortened by 4 bases and J by 4 bases, with 11 bases between the two germline ends. The germline CDR1 and CDR2 sequences are SGHRS and YFSETQ. CDR3 amino acids: CASSPRVGTGELFF. Here the CDR3 DNA reads TGCGCCAGCAGCCCCAGGGTGGGCACCGGGGAGCTGTTTTTT.

This clonotype was seen repeatedly, ten times or more. This sequence joins TRBV7-2 and TRBJ1-3, with 7 bases identical to TRBD1. The CDR3 length is 14 residues. The ends lost 4 bases at V and 2 bases at J; junction bases unmatched: 2. Germline V CDR1 and CDR2: SGHTA, FQGNSA. CDR3 protein: CASSSDRPGNTIYF. The CDR3, as DNA: TGTGCCAGCAGCTCGGACAGGCCTGGAAACACCATATATTTT. Filled out from reference TRBV7-2 and TRBJ1-3, the complete variable domain reads GAGVSQSPSNKVTEKGKDVELRCDPISGHTALYWYRQSLGQGLEFLIYFQGNSAPDKSGLPSDRFSAERTGGSVSTLTIQRTQQEDSAVYLCASSSDRPGNTIYFGEGSWLTVV.

This chain uses TRBV6-5 with TRBJ1-2; D uncertain. The CDR3 runs 14 residues. The ends were cut back, 0 bases at V and 8 bases at J, with 13 bases in the middle. The germline gives CDR1 MNHEY, CDR2 SVGAGI. CDR3 protein: CASSYSVRTGGYTF. Written as DNA, the CDR3 is TGTGCCAGCAGTTACTCCGTCAGGACGGGAGGCTACACCTTC.

V usage is TRBV27 and J usage is TRBJ2-5; 7 bases map to TRBD2. This CDR3 has 13 amino acids. V was clipped by 11 bases and J by 5 bases; unmatched bases: 11. The V gene's germline CDR1 is MNHEY and CDR2 SMNVEV (reference sequence). Here the CDR3 reads CASSSLRGETQYF. CDR3 bases: TGTGCCTCCTCGTCGTTGCGGGGGGAGACCCAGTACTTC.

The chain uses TRBV9 and TRBJ1-5; D possibly corresponds to TRBD1 (6 bases). Germline values: CDR1 SGDLS, CDR2 YYNGEE. V shed 6 bases and J shed 2 bases, with 12 bases lying between them. The CDR3 loop spans 14 amino acids. The CDR3 loop is CASNRAGGNQPQHF. The CDR3 DNA follows: TGTGCCAGCAACAGGGCTGGCGGCAATCAGCCCCAGCATTTT.

The chain links TRBV4-1 to TRBJ2-7, with D tentatively TRBD1 (6 bases). CDR3 length: 16 amino acids. The germline V and J ends were trimmed by 1 base and 4 bases, with 17 bases remaining between them. Germline values: CDR1 MGHRA, CDR2 YSYEKL. DNA for the CDR3: TGCGCCAGCAGCCAAGGAGGGGGACGCAAAAGGTACGAGCAGTACTTC. It specifies CASSQGGGRKRYEQYF.

Note on this clonotype: Given a much more abundant clone one base away, this may be a read error. The chain uses TRBV7-3 and TRBJ2-3; tentative D call: TRBD2 (6 bases). Germline CDR1 is SGHTA and CDR2 is FQGTGA. Trimming removed 3 bases at V and 0 bases at J, with 10 bases between. The CDR3 loop spans 15 amino acids. The CDR3 DNA follows: TGTGCCAGCAGCTTGAGAGGGACTAGCACAGATACGCAGTATTTT. It specifies CASSLRGTSTDTQYF.

In its sample, this clonotype was seen many times. The chain combines TRBV5-1 with TRBJ2-5; D unclear. Germline-derived CDR1 and CDR2 are SGHRS and YFSETQ. Trimming pared 1 base from V and 4 bases from J, leaving 14 bases between. The CDR3 is 15 residues long. CDR3 DNA sequence: TGCGCCAGCAGCTTGATAGGATCTGAAGGAGAGACCCAGTACTTC. Protein sequence: CASSLIGSEGETQYF. The full variable domain, its missing parts supplied by reference TRBV5-1 and TRBJ2-5, is KAGVTQTPRYLIKTRGQQVTLSCSPISGHRSVSWYQQTPGQGLQFLFEYFSETQRNKGNFPGRFSGRQFSNSRSEMNVSTLELGDSALYLCASSLIGSEGETQYFGPGTRLLVL.

This clonotype was observed a few times. The rearrangement uses TRBV4-2 and TRBJ1-3; D is unclear. This CDR3 contains 15 residues. The germline V and J ends were trimmed by 1 base and 0 bases, with 7 bases remaining between them. CDR1 is LGHNA and CDR2 is YNFKEQ in the germline V gene. The CDR3 nucleotides are TGTGCCAGCAGCCAAGGCGTGAGCTCTGGAAACACCATATATTTT. Translated: CASSQGVSSGNTIYF.

V usage is TRBV3-1 and J usage is TRBJ1-2; 7 bases match TRBD1. V trimming: 3 bases; J trimming: 8 bases; junction bases outside the gene matches: 12. This CDR3 comprises 15 residues. CDR1 is LGHDT and CDR2 is YNNKEL in the germline V gene (reference sequence). CDR3 protein: CASSHIATGYGGYTF. DNA of the CDR3: TGTGCCAGCAGCCACATAGCGACAGGGTATGGAGGCTACACCTTC. The whole variable domain, filled in from reference TRBV3-1 and TRBJ1-2, reads DTAVSQTPKYLVTQMGNDKSIKCEQNLGHDTMYWYKQDSKKFLKIMFSYNNKELIINETVPNRFSPKSPDKAHLNLHINSLELGDSAVYFCASSHIATGYGGYTFGSGTRLTVV.

In its sample, this clonotype was seen a few times. The rearrangement links TRBV7-2 to TRBJ1-2; maybe TRBD1 (5 bases). Trimming removed 1 base from V and 4 bases from J, with 10 bases in between. The CDR3 is made up of 14 amino acids. The V gene's germline CDR1 is SGHTA and CDR2 FQGNSA. Here the CDR3 reads CASSLGGLGYGYTF. CDR3 in DNA: TGTGCCAGCAGCTTAGGGGGGTTGGGCTATGGCTACACCTTC.

In this sample, this clonotype turned up many times. J is TRBJ2-1 and V is TRBV5-1; TRBD2 agrees at 12 bases. The CDR3 is 16 amino acids. Looked up from germline, CDR1 is SGHRS and CDR2 is YFSETQ. After removal of 0 bases from V and 3 bases from J, the junction contained 1 base not matched to a gene. In nucleotides, the CDR3 is TGCGCCAGCAGCTTGGGGGGACTAGCGGGCTACAATGAGCAGTTCTTC. Protein product: CASSLGGLAGYNEQFF.